This passage covers 3 T cell receptor beta chains from one sample sequenced in a study of beta chain features in type 1 diabetes. Expressed TCRB transcripts were sequenced after all isolated RNA was converted to cDNA. Sequencing used immunoSEQ multiplex PCR; TCRdb keeps in-frame clones, though not all of them. The data show under 250,000 clones, with around a quarter seen just once and 4% held by the top ten. Source material: central memory CD4+ T cells from blood. The receptors originated from a man aged 25 to 40 in good health.

This sequence joins TRBV2 and TRBJ2-3; no reliable D call. This CDR3 comprises 12 residues. V was shortened by 3 bases and J by 6 bases, with 7 bases between the two germline ends. Germline V gives CDR1 SNHLY, CDR2 FYNNEI. This CDR3 reads CASSDQIDTQYF. DNA of the CDR3: TGTGCCAGCAGTGACCAGATTGATACGCAGTATTTT.

Comments on this clone: A much larger clone differs from this one at a single base, so this may be a read error. The chain joins TRBV28 to TRBJ2-3, with D unresolved. Trimming took 5 bases from V and 0 from J, leaving 3 bases between them. The germline V gene has CDR1 MDHEN and CDR2 SYDVKM. This CDR3 region has 12 residues. CDR3 residues: CASSTSTDTQYF. CDR3 nucleotide sequence: TGTGCCAGCAGTACTAGCACAGATACGCAGTATTTT.

This clone showed up many times. The chain combines TRBV6-5 with TRBJ2-3, with a possible D match to TRBD1 (6 bases). Per germline, CDR1 MNHEY and CDR2 SVGAGI. V was pared by 6 bases and J by 1 base, with 8 bases between. This CDR3 has 13 amino acids. The CDR3 sequence: CASRAGGTDTQYF. The DNA for the CDR3 is TGTGCCAGCAGGGCAGGGGGCACAGATACGCAGTATTTT.